This passage covers 24 T cell receptor beta chains from one sample sequenced in a study of CD8 T cells in ankylosing spondylitis. TCRdb re-derived calls from the 5' RACE reads in MiXCR, one entry per CDR3 protein. The data show about 150,000 distinct CDR3 sequences, with around 7.9% seen just once and around 12% held by the top ten. Sequenced: blood, either unsorted or a sorted T cell fraction (not recorded which). The receptors here all came from a female donor with ankylosing spondylitis or in good health (not recorded which).

This clonotype was observed at least ten times. The chain is built from TRBV20-1 and TRBJ1-5; D might be TRBD1 (6 bases). V was trimmed by 5 bases and J by 0 bases, leaving 14 bases between them. This CDR3 spans 15 amino acids. Germline-derived CDR1 and CDR2 are DFQATT and SNEGSKA (reference sequence). Written as DNA, the CDR3 is TGCAGTGCTCAGCAGTGGACAGATAGCAATCAGCCCCAGCATTTT. Its protein product is CSAQQWTDSNQPQHF.

This clonotype was recorded many times. The rearrangement uses TRBV3-1 and TRBJ2-1, with TRBD2 matching 8 bases. This CDR3 region has 17 residues. Germline CDR1 reads LGHDT; CDR2 reads YNNKEL (reference sequence). V was clipped by 0 bases and J by 4 bases; unmatched bases: 8. CDR3 residues: CASSQDSGGGYYNEQFF. The CDR3 DNA is TGTGCCAGCAGCCAAGATTCTGGCGGGGGGTATTACAATGAGCAGTTCTTC.

The chain is built from TRBV20-1 and TRBJ1-1, with D possibly being TRBD1 (6 bases). CDR1 DFQATT and CDR2 SNEGSKA come from the germline V gene (reference sequence). V was trimmed by 3 bases and J by 6 bases, leaving 14 bases between them. CDR3 length: 13 residues. The CDR3 sequence is CSARVQGPPEAFF. In DNA, the CDR3 is TGCAGTGCTAGGGTTCAGGGGCCGCCTGAAGCTTTCTTT.

This clonotype was counted ten times or more. The CDR3 DNA sequence: TGCGCCAGCAGCCGAGGGACAGGCGAAGAGACCCAGTACTTC. It translates to CASSRGTGEETQYF. This chain joins TRBV4-1 and TRBJ2-5, with 8 bases aligning to TRBD1. Germline V gives CDR1 MGHRA, CDR2 YSYEKL. The trim removed 4 bases at V and 3 bases at J, leaving 4 bases unmatched. The CDR3 spans 14 residues.

This clonotype was recorded at least ten times. The chain uses TRBV5-1 and TRBJ2-1, with 9 bases matching TRBD1. Germline values: CDR1 SGHRS, CDR2 YFSETQ. Losses at the gene ends were 4 bases for V and 2 bases for J; bases not matched to a gene: 7. CDR3 size: 16 residues. CDR3 DNA: TGCGCCAGCAGCACAGGAACAGGGGGCCCCTACAATGAGCAGTTCTTC. Translation gives CASSTGTGGPYNEQFF.

Many counts were recorded for this clonotype. The rearrangement links TRBV20-1 to TRBJ2-5; possibly TRBD1 or TRBD2 for D (5 bases each). The V and J ends lost 6 bases and 1 base respectively, with 15 bases between them. CDR1 is DFQATT, CDR2 SNEGSKA, per germline (reference sequence). There are 14 residues in the CDR3. The CDR3 nucleotides read TGCAGTGCCTTCATGGGACGGATCCAAGAGACCCAGTACTTC. Its translation: CSAFMGRIQETQYF.

This clonotype was counted ten times or more. This chain joins TRBV5-1 and TRBJ1-2, with unresolved D. Between the trimmed V and J ends, which lost 0 bases and 8 bases, there was a span of 14 bases. This CDR3 has 14 residues. Germline V gene lookup returns CDR1 SGHRS and CDR2 YFSETQ. Written as DNA, the CDR3 is TGCGCCAGCAGCTTGGAAGTATCGGTTCGCGGCTACACCTTC. This encodes CASSLEVSVRGYTF.

This clonotype occurred many times. This sequence joins TRBV5-1 and TRBJ2-1; no reliable D call. The germline V gene encodes CDR1 SGHRS and CDR2 YFSETQ. The CDR3 totals 13 residues. Trimming stripped 3 bases from V and 5 bases from J, with 9 bases between. CDR3 loop: CASSSDGNNEQFF. CDR3 nucleotide sequence: TGCGCCAGCAGCTCGGACGGAAACAATGAGCAGTTCTTC.

This clonotype was seen at least ten times. This chain links TRBV7-2 with TRBJ2-5, with 14 bases fitting TRBD2. The germline gives CDR1 SGHTA, CDR2 FQGNSA. V dropped 2 bases and J dropped 5; count of bases not matched to a gene: 7. The CDR3 has 17 amino acids. DNA of the CDR3: TGTGCCAGCAGCTTACGGAGACTAGCGGGGGGGACCGAGACCCAGTACTTC. Its protein is CASSLRRLAGGTETQYF.

J is TRBJ1-1 and V is TRBV7-6; D unresolved. Trimming took off 1 base at V and 4 bases at J, with 10 bases between the two ends. Germline V gene data show CDR1 as SGHVS and CDR2 as FNYEAQ. CDR3 length equals 14 residues. The CDR3 DNA reads as TGTGCCAGCAGCTTAGGCGGAAAAGGCACTGAAGCTTTCTTT. Protein: CASSLGGKGTEAFF.

This clonotype was seen more than once but under ten times. The V and J genes are TRBV7-9 and TRBJ1-2, with TRBD1 as a possible D gene (5 bases). CDR3 length equals 14 residues. Trimming pared 2 bases from V and 6 bases from J, leaving 13 bases between. Per germline, CDR1 SEHNR and CDR2 FQNEAQ (reference sequence). The CDR3 nucleotides read TGTGCCAGCAGCTTAATCCAGGGTCTCAATGGCTACACCTTC. Encoded protein: CASSLIQGLNGYTF.

This clonotype showed up many times. V is TRBV4-3 and J is TRBJ2-7; 7 nucleotides align to TRBD2. CDR3 length: 13 residues. In germline, CDR1 is LGHNA, CDR2 YSLEER. V dropped 4 bases and J dropped 3; count of bases not matched to a gene: 3. DNA of the CDR3: TGCGCCAGCAGCCGAGGGAGGGACTACGAGCAGTACTTC. This encodes CASSRGRDYEQYF.

This clonotype was observed many times. This chain uses TRBV19 with TRBJ2-1; tentative D call: TRBD1 (6 bases). CDR3 length: 14 amino acids. CDR1 is LNHDA, CDR2 SQIVND, per germline (reference sequence). Trimming took 3 bases from V and 5 from J, leaving 11 bases between them. The CDR3 spells CASSIGRGDNEQFF. The CDR3 nucleotides are TGTGCCAGTAGTATCGGCAGGGGAGACAATGAGCAGTTCTTC. The variable domain in full, with the rest retrieved from reference TRBV19 and TRBJ2-1, is DGGITQSPKYLFRKEGQNVTLSCEQNLNHDAMYWYRQDPGQGLRLIYYSQIVNDFQKGDIAEGYSVSREKKESFPLTVTSAQKNPTAFYLCASSIGRGDNEQFFGPGTRLTVL.

Comment on this clonotype: This could be a read error, since a much larger clone is one nucleotide away. V is TRBV18 and J is TRBJ1-2; D gene ambiguous. From germline, CDR1 is KGHSH and CDR2 LQKENI. The CDR3 has 13 amino acids. The CDR3, as DNA: TGTGCCAGCGCACCAGACATTACCGGTGGCTACACCTTC. Translated: CASAPDITGGYTF.

The chain uses TRBV18 and TRBJ1-1; D remains unclear. Trimming removed 3 bases at V and 2 bases at J, with 13 bases between. Germline V lookup: CDR1 KGHSH, CDR2 LQKENI. The CDR3 is made up of 15 amino acids. CDR3 nucleotide sequence: TGTGCCAGCTCACCTCCAGGTCCTTACAACACTGAAGCTTTCTTT. Translating it yields CASSPPGPYNTEAFF. Full variable domain (missing parts from reference TRBV18 and TRBJ1-1): NAGVMQNPRHLVRRRGQEARLRCSPMKGHSHVYWYRQLPEEGLKFMVYLQKENIIDESGMPKERFSAEFPKEGPSILRIQQVVRGDSAAYFCASSPPGPYNTEAFFGQGTRLTVV.

This clonotype was counted at least ten times. J is TRBJ1-6 and V is TRBV3-1, with no clear D. Germline V gene lookup returns CDR1 LGHDT and CDR2 YNNKEL (reference sequence). Deletions cut 2 bases from V and 7 bases from J, with 3 bases between. The CDR3 sequence is 12 residues long. The CDR3 region has the DNA TGTGCCAGCAGCCAACGCAATTCACCCCTCCACTTT. Translation: CASSQRNSPLHF. The variable domain in full, with the rest retrieved from reference TRBV3-1 and TRBJ1-6, is DTAVSQTPKYLVTQMGNDKSIKCEQNLGHDTMYWYKQDSKKFLKIMFSYNNKELIINETVPNRFSPKSPDKAHLNLHINSLELGDSAVYFCASSQRNSPLHFGNGTRLTVT.

In regard to this clonotype: Given a much more abundant clone one base away, this may be a read error. V is TRBV7-9 and J is TRBJ2-7, with D unclear. Germline V gives CDR1 SEHNR, CDR2 FQNEAQ (reference sequence). The CDR3 runs to 13 residues. CDR3 bases: TGTTCCAGCAGCTCCCAACCCGGCTACGAGCAGTACTTC. Translated, it gives CSSSSQPGYEQYF. Looking up the rest from reference TRBV7-9 and TRBJ2-7 gives the full variable domain: DTGVSQNPRHKITKRGQNVTFRCDPISEHNRLYWYRQTLGQGPEFLTYFQNEAQLEKSRLLSDRFSAERPKGSFSTLEIQRTEQGDSAMYLCSSSSQPGYEQYFGPGTRLTVT.

This clonotype showed up many times. The gene calls are TRBV6-2 or TRBV6-3 and TRBJ2-3; D is perhaps TRBD1 (5 bases). V was cut by 7 bases and J by 5 bases, with 13 bases left in between. The CDR3 is 13 residues long. CDR1 MNHEY and CDR2 SVGEGT come from the germline V gene. As DNA, the CDR3 is TGTGCCAGCATGGGTTTAACAGGAGATACGCAGTATTTT. It specifies CASMGLTGDTQYF.

The chain has TRBV7-2 and TRBJ1-5; D call uncertain. The V end was cut by 0 bases, the J end by 4 bases, with 10 bases between. Germline CDR1 is SGHTA and CDR2 is FQGNSA. There are 15 residues in the CDR3. The CDR3 sequence is CASSLATAWNQPQHF. The CDR3 DNA sequence: TGTGCCAGCAGCTTAGCCACAGCATGGAATCAGCCCCAGCATTTT. The whole variable domain, remainder taken from reference TRBV7-2 and TRBJ1-5, is GAGVSQSPSNKVTEKGKDVELRCDPISGHTALYWYRQSLGQGLEFLIYFQGNSAPDKSGLPSDRFSAERTGGSVSTLTIQRTQQEDSAVYLCASSLATAWNQPQHFGDGTRLSIL.

This clonotype has at least ten counts. This chain joins TRBV5-1 and TRBJ2-6; 12 bases are a match to TRBD2. Trimming removed 3 bases from V and 0 bases from J; junction bases left unmatched: 7. The CDR3 covers 19 residues. Germline V CDR1 and CDR2: SGHRS, YFSETQ. The CDR3 region is CASSSTSGGPSSGANVLTF. The CDR3 DNA follows: TGCGCCAGCAGCTCTACTAGCGGGGGGCCCAGCTCTGGGGCCAACGTCCTGACTTTC.

This clonotype was detected many times. The chain combines TRBV20-1 with TRBJ1-1, with D tentatively TRBD1 (5 bases). The V end lost 5 bases, the J end lost 0 bases, and 13 bases lay between the germline ends. The CDR3 runs 14 residues. Germline assignment: CDR1 DFQATT and CDR2 SNEGSKA (reference sequence). The CDR3 loop is CSAAERQMNTEAFF. CDR3 nucleotide sequence: TGCAGTGCTGCAGAAAGACAGATGAACACTGAAGCTTTCTTT.

There are many counts of this clonotype. The chain carries TRBV9 and TRBJ2-5, with TRBD2 matching 7 bases. This CDR3 is built from 15 residues. Germline V gene data show CDR1 as SGDLS and CDR2 as YYNGEE. After removal of 3 bases from V and 3 bases from J, the junction contained 8 bases not matched to a gene. The CDR3 spells CASSGLTSVKETQYF. The CDR3 coding sequence is TGTGCCAGCAGCGGGCTAACTAGCGTAAAAGAGACCCAGTACTTC.

This clonotype was seen many times. The CDR3 is CSVTMGSQPQHF. The CDR3 DNA follows: TGCAGTGTCACCATGGGTAGCCAGCCCCAGCATTTT. The chain links TRBV20-1 to TRBJ1-5; D is undetermined. The CDR3 is 12 amino acids. Trimming took off 7 bases at V and 7 bases at J, with 14 bases between the two ends. CDR1 and CDR2 (germline): DFQATT, SNEGSKA (reference sequence).

This clonotype was seen many times. The chain uses TRBV24-1 and TRBJ2-6; 12 nucleotides agree with TRBD1. The V gene end was trimmed by 6 bases and the J gene end by 4 bases; junction bases not matched to a gene: 6. The CDR3 is made up of 17 amino acids. Germline lookup yields CDR1 KGHDR and CDR2 SFDVKD. CDR3 sequence reads: CATSPGQGAPGANVLTF. CDR3 coding DNA: TGTGCCACCAGTCCGGGACAGGGGGCGCCCGGGGCCAACGTCCTGACTTTC.